A single sample gave rise to the 27 T cell receptor beta chains below, sequenced in a study of cytomegalovirus exposure and HLA in healthy donors. PCR used 60 Vbeta primers and 13 Jbeta primers. The method was immunoSEQ multiplex PCR; TCRdb's version includes in-frame clones alone and lacks a portion of them. Found here are approximately 160,000 clones, roughly 80% of them singletons; the top ten hold 0.38%. The specimen was PBMCs. Source of these receptors: a boy between 2 and 10 years old in good health and CMV-seronegative.

This clone was observed once. The chain combines TRBV11-2 with TRBJ2-7, with 7 bases fitting TRBD2. This CDR3 has 14 residues. The germline V gene encodes CDR1 SGHAT and CDR2 FQNNGV. J gave up 2 bases and V 0 bases, and 1 base lay outside the gene matches. CDR3 residues: CASSLESGTYEQYF. The CDR3, as DNA: TGTGCCAGCAGCTTAGAGAGCGGGACCTACGAGCAGTACTTC.

This clone was observed a handful of times. The V gene is TRBV6-1, the J gene TRBJ1-5; TRBD1 aligns across 10 bases. The ends lost 10 bases at V and 5 bases at J; junction bases unmatched: 11. This CDR3 spans 15 amino acids. CDR1 and CDR2 (germline): MNHNS, SASEGT. The CDR3 here is CAISKDRGIDQPQHF. CDR3 nucleotide sequence: TGTGCCATAAGTAAGGACAGGGGGATCGATCAGCCCCAGCATTTT.

CDR3 residues: CASRGVGEGEKLFF. CDR3 bases: TGCGCCAGCAGAGGTGTAGGGGAAGGTGAAAAACTGTTTTTT. The rearrangement links TRBV5-1 to TRBJ1-4, with TRBD1 as a possible D gene (5 bases). The CDR3 has 14 amino acids. Trimming took off 5 bases at V and 7 bases at J, with 15 bases between the two ends. Germline values: CDR1 SGHRS, CDR2 YFSETQ.

This clone came up once. The chain combines TRBV2 with TRBJ2-7, with 11 nucleotides matching TRBD2. The length of the CDR3 is 14 residues. CDR1 is SNHLY, CDR2 FYNNEI, per germline. V lost 7 bases, J lost 5 bases, and 7 bases stayed unmatched. The chain's CDR3 is CASTRLAGKNEQYF. The CDR3 nucleotides read TGTGCCAGCACCCGACTAGCGGGAAAGAACGAGCAGTACTTC.

The J gene is TRBJ2-1, the V gene TRBV29-1; 11 bases map to TRBD1. With 7 bases clipped from V and 8 bases from J, the junction kept 1 base outside the gene matches. Germline loops: CDR1 SQVTM, CDR2 ANQGSEA. The CDR3 is 11 residues long. The CDR3 is CSGGQGDEQFF. For the CDR3, the DNA is TGCAGCGGGGGACAGGGGGATGAGCAGTTCTTC.

This clone was seen only once. The chain has TRBV27 and TRBJ1-2, with TRBD1 matching 10 bases. Trimming cost V 8 bases and J 5 bases; bases outside gene matches: 5. CDR3 size: 13 residues. CDR1 and CDR2 from the germline V gene are MNHEY and SMNVEV (reference sequence). DNA for the CDR3: TGTGCCAGCCGCACGGGACAGGGGTATGGCTACACCTTC. Protein sequence: CASRTGQGYGYTF.

V gene TRBV4-1 combines with J gene TRBJ1-1; 12 positions agree with TRBD1. This CDR3 is built from 18 residues. V lost 0 bases to trimming and J lost 11 bases; unmatched junction nucleotides: 16. The germline CDR1 and CDR2 sequences are MGHRA and YSYEKL. The CDR3 sequence is CASSQDSIYGDRGLGAFF. The CDR3 DNA sequence: TGCGCCAGCAGCCAAGATTCTATTTATGGGGACAGGGGGCTAGGGGCTTTCTTT.

The V and J genes are TRBV11-3 and TRBJ2-5, with TRBD1 as a possible D gene (5 bases). The DNA matches TRBJ2-7 better at its end, which makes the J call doubtful. This CDR3 contains 13 residues. CDR1 is SGHNT and CDR2 is YENEEA in the germline V gene. The CDR3 DNA is TGTGCCAGCAGCCCATATAGGGGCTACGAGCAGTACTTC. As protein: CASSPYRGYEQYF.

The chain is built from TRBV29-1 and TRBJ2-1, with a tentative D call TRBD1 (5 bases). Between the trimmed V and J ends, which lost 4 bases and 1 base, there was a span of 14 bases. Germline V gene lookup returns CDR1 SQVTM and CDR2 ANQGSEA. CDR3 length: 15 amino acids. CDR3 protein: CSVGGAGQSYNEQFF. The CDR3 DNA follows: TGCAGCGTTGGGGGCGCAGGGCAGTCCTACAATGAGCAGTTCTTC.

Note on this clone: This sample includes further DNA sequences coding for the same CDR3. The chain combines TRBV7-9 with TRBJ2-7; 10 bases agree with TRBD2. The germline CDR1 and CDR2 sequences are SEHNR and FQNEAQ (reference sequence). Trimming took 1 base from V and 1 from J; bases not matched to a gene: 1. The CDR3 is 15 residues long. The CDR3 region is CASSLGLAGSYEQYF. CDR3 sequence (DNA): TGTGCCAGCAGCTTAGGACTAGCGGGTTCCTACGAGCAGTACTTC.

The V gene is TRBV4-2, the J gene TRBJ2-3; 8 nucleotides align to TRBD2. The germline V gene has CDR1 LGHNA and CDR2 YNFKEQ. The V gene end was trimmed by 5 bases and the J gene end by 5 bases; junction bases not matched to a gene: 15. There are 17 residues in the CDR3. The CDR3 loop is CASSGVAGSPGVDTQYF. The CDR3 DNA is TGTGCCAGCAGCGGAGTAGCGGGATCCCCGGGCGTAGATACGCAGTATTTT.

The rearrangement uses TRBV27 and TRBJ2-7; tentative D call: TRBD1 (6 bases). Trimming took 1 base from V and 5 from J, leaving 18 bases between them. The germline CDR1 and CDR2 sequences are MNHEY and SMNVEV (reference sequence). The CDR3 spans 16 residues. CDR3 DNA sequence: TGTGCCAGCAGTTTATTGGTCCCAGGGGCAGTGAACGAGCAGTACTTC. This translates into CASSLLVPGAVNEQYF.

The chain is built from TRBV7-6 and TRBJ1-5, with D tentatively TRBD1 (5 bases). Trimming took off 1 base at V and 0 bases at J, with 10 bases between the two ends. The CDR3 is 16 residues long. Per germline, CDR1 SGHVS and CDR2 FNYEAQ. CDR3 sequence reads: CASSLGGVFSNQPQHF. CDR3 sequence (DNA): TGTGCCAGCAGCTTAGGGGGGGTATTTAGCAATCAGCCCCAGCATTTT.

The chain couples TRBV11-2 to TRBJ2-7, with D tentatively TRBD1 (6 bases). This CDR3 is built from 17 residues. Germline lookup yields CDR1 SGHAT and CDR2 FQNNGV. V was shortened by 5 bases and J by 0 bases, with 20 bases between the two germline ends. The CDR3 loop reads CASSTDRDILSSYEQYF. CDR3 DNA: TGTGCCAGCAGCACGGATCGGGACATCCTTAGCTCCTACGAGCAGTACTTC.

The genes are TRBV5-1 and TRBJ1-2, with TRBD1 matching over 10 bases. V lost 3 bases and J lost 6; bases outside the gene matches: 11. The V gene's germline CDR1 is SGHRS and CDR2 YFSETQ. The CDR3 extends over 16 amino acids. DNA for the CDR3: TGCGCCAGCAGCTCGCTTAGGGACAGGGGTATCGATGGCTACACCTTC. This translates into CASSSLRDRGIDGYTF.

This clone has only a few counts. V usage is TRBV28 and J usage is TRBJ1-1; D is undetermined. The germline gives CDR1 MDHEN, CDR2 SYDVKM. This CDR3 comprises 11 residues. The V end lost 3 bases, the J end lost 7 bases, and 6 bases lay between the germline ends. The CDR3 DNA follows: TGTGCCAGCAGTTTGCCTAATGAAGCTTTCTTT. Translated, it gives CASSLPNEAFF.

The rearrangement uses TRBV30 and TRBJ2-4, with a possible D match to TRBD1 (5 bases). The germline V gene encodes CDR1 GTSNPN and CDR2 SVGIG (reference sequence). Trimming shortened V by 0 bases and J by 4 bases, and 13 bases separated the two germline ends. This CDR3 comprises 15 residues. CDR3 sequence: CAWSVRQGEKNIQYF. CDR3 nucleotides: TGTGCCTGGAGTGTAAGGCAGGGTGAGAAAAACATTCAGTACTTC.

This chain uses TRBV19 with TRBJ2-7; 13 bases are a match to TRBD2. This CDR3 comprises 13 residues. The V gene end was trimmed by 7 bases and the J gene end by 5 bases; junction bases not matched to a gene: 2. The germline CDR1 and CDR2 sequences are LNHDA and SQIVND (reference sequence). CDR3 bases: TGTGCCAGTACCGGGACTAGCGGGAACGAGCAGTACTTC. The encoded protein is CASTGTSGNEQYF.

The chain combines TRBV28 with TRBJ1-4; 10 nucleotides line up with TRBD1. CDR3 length equals 19 residues. Per the germline V gene, CDR1 is MDHEN and CDR2 is SYDVKM. V gave up 2 bases and J gave up 0 bases; unmatched junction bases: 9. CDR3 protein: CASSLARGTGDSTNEKLFF. CDR3 DNA: TGTGCCAGCAGTTTAGCCAGGGGGACAGGGGATTCAACTAATGAAAAACTGTTTTTT.

J is TRBJ1-4 and V is TRBV25-1; 9 nucleotides align to TRBD1. Looked up from germline, CDR1 is MGHDK and CDR2 is SYGVNS. This CDR3 contains 15 residues. The V segment lost 4 bases and the J segment 0 bases; nucleotides outside the gene matches: 0. The CDR3 loop reads CASSGQGATNEKLFF. Written as DNA, the CDR3 is TGTGCCAGCAGTGGACAGGGGGCAACTAATGAAAAACTGTTTTTT.

In nucleotides, the CDR3 is TGTGCCAGCAGGTCTAGCGGATACACCTACGAGCAGTACTTC. Its protein product is CASRSSGYTYEQYF. The rearrangement links TRBV27 to TRBJ2-5; 7 nucleotides agree with TRBD2. Matching the DNA end better, TRBJ2-7 makes the J call doubtful. Per germline, CDR1 MNHEY and CDR2 SMNVEV (reference sequence). This CDR3 is 14 amino acids long.

The chain employs TRBV29-1 and TRBJ2-1; D unclear. Per the germline V gene, CDR1 is SQVTM and CDR2 is ANQGSEA. The CDR3 is 14 residues long. V gave up 1 base and J gave up 4 bases, with 11 bases separating them. The DNA for the CDR3 is TGCAGCGTTGAAGGGCAGATTGTATACAATGAGCAGTTCTTC. Amino acids: CSVEGQIVYNEQFF.

The chain has TRBV7-9 and TRBJ1-4; D remains unclear. Looked up from germline, CDR1 is SEHNR and CDR2 is FQNEAQ (reference sequence). The CDR3 extends over 16 amino acids. Trimming removed 1 base from V and 8 bases from J, with 17 bases in between. CDR3 sequence reads: CASSLVTGRRNEKLFF. The CDR3 coding sequence is TGTGCCAGCAGCTTAGTTACCGGCAGGAGGAACGAAAAACTGTTTTTT.

CDR3 nucleotide sequence: TGTGCCAGTAGTCTGGGAGGGGCTGGAAACACCATATATTTT. Its translation is CASSLGGAGNTIYF. V is TRBV19 and J is TRBJ1-3; perhaps TRBD1 as D (5 bases). V dropped 5 bases and J dropped 2 bases, with 10 bases sitting between them. The V gene's germline CDR1 is LNHDA and CDR2 SQIVND (reference sequence). This CDR3 comprises 14 residues.

In this sample, this clone turned up a few times. At one end the junction does not follow the germline gene, possibly because of a read error. The chain employs TRBV28 and TRBJ2-7; D not resolved. The germline V gene encodes CDR1 MDHEN and CDR2 SYDVKM. CDR3 length equals 11 residues. The CDR3 sequence: CASSLGSWVNF. Here the CDR3 DNA reads TGTGCCAGCAGTTTGGGTAGCTGGGTGAACTTC.

V gene TRBV14 combines with J gene TRBJ2-2; D might be TRBD2 (5 bases). V dropped 4 bases and J dropped 4 bases, with 7 bases sitting between them. This CDR3 spans 13 amino acids. Germline loops: CDR1 SGHDN, CDR2 FVKESK. The CDR3 is CASSLAGTGELFF. The CDR3 DNA reads TGTGCCAGCAGCCTGGCGGGCACCGGGGAGCTGTTTTTT.

The J gene is TRBJ1-2, the V gene TRBV5-4; a weak D match, TRBD1 (5 bases). The V end lost 0 bases, the J end lost 4 bases, and 13 bases lay between the germline ends. From germline, CDR1 is SGHNT and CDR2 YYREEE (reference sequence). The CDR3 totals 15 residues. The CDR3 protein is CASSLAARAVYGYTF. CDR3 nucleotide sequence: TGTGCCAGCAGCTTGGCCGCCAGGGCCGTCTATGGCTACACCTTC.